The 24 T cell receptor beta chains below all came from one sample that was sequenced in a study of T cells after posttransplantation cyclophosphamide. Sampled 1 year posttransplant, controls received myeloablative marrow transplants, methotrexate and a calcineurin inhibitor. This table comes from immunoSEQ multiplex PCR, and its TCRdb copy is limited to in-frame clones, with some not included. The sample lists roughly 10,000 clones, 70% to 90% occurring once. This specimen consisted of PBMCs, obtained 430 to 450 days after allogeneic stem cell transplant with calcineurin inhibitor and methotrexate. The receptors derive from a male patient in his fifties or sixties who received an allogeneic stem cell transplant from an unrelated donor, was CMV-positive, and had chronic GVHD only. A share of the T cells may be of graft donor origin.

This chain connects TRBV28 to TRBJ1-1, with D tentatively TRBD1 (5 bases). The CDR3 loop spans 16 amino acids. Germline V gives CDR1 MDHEN, CDR2 SYDVKM. V lost 5 bases to trimming and J lost 0 bases, with 16 bases between them. The DNA of the CDR3 is TGTGCCAGCAGTCCCTCTACAGGCTCGATGAACACTGAAGCTTTCTTT. This gives the protein CASSPSTGSMNTEAFF.

The gene calls are TRBV29-1 and TRBJ2-1; the D is unclear. V lost 5 bases, J lost 6 bases, and 11 bases lay in between. The germline V gene has CDR1 SQVTM and CDR2 ANQGSEA. The length of the CDR3 is 12 residues. The CDR3 is CSVNQVANEQFF. Here the CDR3 DNA reads TGCAGCGTTAACCAAGTGGCCAATGAGCAGTTCTTC.

The chain uses TRBV13 and TRBJ2-5; TRBD2 aligns across 9 bases. Per germline, CDR1 PRHDT and CDR2 FYEKMQ (reference sequence). Trimming at V came to 5 bases and at J to 5 bases, leaving 12 bases not matched to a gene. The CDR3 runs to 16 residues. CDR3 DNA sequence: TGTGCCAGCAGCCCCCACTTTAGCGGGGGTGGGGAGACCCAGTACTTC. This sequence encodes CASSPHFSGGGETQYF. Drawing the rest from reference TRBV13 and TRBJ2-5, the complete variable domain is AAGVIQSPRHLIKEKRETATLKCYPIPRHDTVYWYQQGPGQDPQFLISFYEKMQSDKGSIPDRFSAQQFSDYHSELNMSSLELGDSALYFCASSPHFSGGGETQYFGPGTRLLVL.

The chain couples TRBV7-6 to TRBJ2-5, with a tentative D call TRBD2 (5 bases). The CDR3 is made up of 14 amino acids. CDR1 and CDR2 from the germline V gene are SGHVS and FNYEAQ. Trimming shortened V by 3 bases and J by 11 bases, and 19 bases separated the two germline ends. CDR3 sequence reads: CASSLTRGSKEQYF. The CDR3 nucleotides read TGTGCCAGCAGCTTGACACGGGGTTCGAAGGAGCAGTACTTC. Drawing the rest from reference TRBV7-6 and TRBJ2-5, the complete variable domain is GAGVSQSPRYKVTKRGQDVALRCDPISGHVSLYWYRQALGQGPEFLTYFNYEAQQDKSGLPNDRFSAERPEGSISTLTIQRTEQRDSAMYRCASSLTRGSKEQYFGPGTRLLVL.

The CDR3 region has the DNA TGTGCCAGCAGCTCTTTGACAGCGAGCTCCTACGAGCAGTACTTC. Translation gives CASSSLTASSYEQYF. The chain joins TRBV5-6 to TRBJ2-7; tentatively, D is TRBD1 (5 bases). Trimming removed 3 bases at V and 0 bases at J, with 13 bases between. From germline, CDR1 is SGHDT and CDR2 YYEEEE. The CDR3 runs 15 residues.

This sequence joins TRBV19 and TRBJ2-7; 8 nucleotides line up with TRBD1. From germline, CDR1 is LNHDA and CDR2 SQIVND (reference sequence). Trimming took 3 bases from V and 3 from J; bases not matched to a gene: 4. The CDR3 covers 14 residues. CDR3: CASSIDRGIYEQYF. CDR3 sequence (DNA): TGTGCCAGTAGTATTGACAGGGGTATCTACGAGCAGTACTTC. The full variable domain, with the rest looked up from reference TRBV19 and TRBJ2-7, is DGGITQSPKYLFRKEGQNVTLSCEQNLNHDAMYWYRQDPGQGLRLIYYSQIVNDFQKGDIAEGYSVSREKKESFPLTVTSAQKNPTAFYLCASSIDRGIYEQYFGPGTRLTVT.

The chain links TRBV18 to TRBJ2-1; 9 nucleotides align to TRBD1. CDR3 length equals 15 residues. V shed 1 base and J 8 bases; nucleotides not matched to a gene: 6. CDR1 KGHSH and CDR2 LQKENI come from the germline V gene. CDR3 region: CASSPLQGARDEQFF. In DNA, the CDR3 is TGTGCCAGCTCACCACTACAGGGGGCACGCGATGAGCAGTTCTTC.

V and J are TRBV4-2 and TRBJ1-4; no firm D call. The CDR3 sequence is 15 residues long. V was trimmed by 0 bases and J by 10 bases, leaving 15 bases between them. CDR1 LGHNA and CDR2 YNFKEQ come from the germline V gene. CDR3 in DNA: TGTGCCAGCAGCCAAGAAGCCCCACTAGGCGGAAAACTGTTTTTT. Its translation is CASSQEAPLGGKLFF.

This chain joins TRBV4-2 and TRBJ1-1; D is possibly TRBD1 (6 bases). The CDR3 runs to 15 residues. Between the trimmed V and J ends, which lost 4 bases and 0 bases, there was a span of 12 bases. The germline CDR1 and CDR2 sequences are LGHNA and YNFKEQ. DNA for the CDR3: TGTGCCAGCAGCCCCCTAGGGGGGGTGAACACTGAAGCTTTCTTT. It specifies CASSPLGGVNTEAFF.

The sample holds one count of this clone. The chain links TRBV9 to TRBJ1-4; a possible D gene is TRBD1 (5 bases). Germline assignment: CDR1 SGDLS and CDR2 YYNGEE. The CDR3 contains 15 residues. Trimming shortened V by 4 bases and J by 4 bases, and 14 bases separated the two germline ends. In DNA, the CDR3 is TGTGCCAGCAGCCCACAAGGGGTAGATAATGAAAAACTGTTTTTT. Residues: CASSPQGVDNEKLFF.

The chain is built from TRBV7-6 and TRBJ2-7, with D maybe TRBD2 (6 bases). CDR1 is SGHVS, CDR2 FNYEAQ, per germline. Deletions cut 1 base from V and 0 bases from J, with 13 bases between. This CDR3 is 16 amino acids long. CDR3 coding DNA: TGTGCCAGCAGCTTAGAAGGTCGGGGGAGCTCCTACGAGCAGTACTTC. Its protein is CASSLEGRGSSYEQYF.

The chain couples TRBV5-5 to TRBJ1-1; 8 positions match TRBD1. The CDR3 consists of 13 residues. V was clipped by 4 bases and J by 4 bases; unmatched bases: 3. Germline CDR1 and CDR2: SGHKS and YYEKEE (reference sequence). The CDR3 DNA follows: TGTGCCAGCAGCCGACAGGGGCCCACTGAAGCTTTCTTT. Its protein product is CASSRQGPTEAFF.

This sequence joins TRBV7-3 and TRBJ2-5; D may be TRBD2 (6 bases). The V gene lost 4 bases and the J gene lost 2 bases, with 14 bases spanning the gap. The CDR3 has 15 amino acids. The germline CDR1 and CDR2 sequences are SGHTA and FQGTGA. In DNA form, the CDR3 reads TGTGCCAGCAGCTATGGGGCGGGGCGACAAGAGACCCAGTACTTC. This encodes CASSYGAGRQETQYF.

This chain uses TRBV9 with TRBJ1-2; no definite D call. Trimming took off 0 bases at V and 2 bases at J, with 8 bases between the two ends. CDR1 SGDLS and CDR2 YYNGEE come from the germline V gene. There are 14 residues in the CDR3. CDR3 DNA: TGTGCCAGCAGCGTAGTAGAGGGAAACTATGGCTACACCTTC. Translation gives CASSVVEGNYGYTF.

This rearrangement joins TRBV11-2 to TRBJ1-3; D is unclear. The CDR3 consists of 13 residues. From germline, CDR1 is SGHAT and CDR2 FQNNGV. V dropped 3 bases and J dropped 2 bases, with 5 bases sitting between them. CDR3 nucleotides: TGTGCCAGCAGCTTGAGGGCTGGAAACACCATATATTTT. Translation: CASSLRAGNTIYF.

The chain couples TRBV7-9 to TRBJ2-7; 9 bases match TRBD1. This CDR3 has 15 residues. With V trimmed by 5 bases and J by 0 bases, 5 bases remained unmatched. Germline CDR1 is SEHNR and CDR2 is FQNEAQ (reference sequence). The CDR3 nucleotides are TGTGCCAGCAGCCCTGGACAGGGGAGCTCCTACGAGCAGTACTTC. Translated: CASSPGQGSSYEQYF.

The chain couples TRBV9 to TRBJ2-2, with 12 nucleotides matching TRBD2. V lost 2 bases and J lost 5; bases outside the gene matches: 4. The length of the CDR3 is 16 residues. CDR1 SGDLS and CDR2 YYNGEE come from the germline V gene. DNA of the CDR3: TGTGCCAGCAGCGTGGCTACTAGCGGGGGGACCGGGGAGCTGTTTTTT. Translating gives CASSVATSGGTGELFF.

The chain recombines TRBV19 with TRBJ2-5; 8 nucleotides match TRBD2. The last part of the DNA fits TRBJ2-7 better; the J call may be wrong. Germline V gives CDR1 LNHDA, CDR2 SQIVND (reference sequence). The CDR3 is made up of 15 amino acids. The CDR3 loop is CASSPFSGAYYEQYF. The CDR3 DNA follows: TGTGCCAGTAGTCCTTTTAGCGGGGCATACTACGAGCAGTACTTC.

There are a few counts of this clone. This sequence joins TRBV21-1 and TRBJ2-3; the D call in the table, TRBD2, was not verified against the DNA. TRBV21-1 is assigned pseudogene status. This CDR3 has 17 amino acids. The CDR3 region is CASSQPPESGFADTQYF. In DNA form, the CDR3 reads TGTGCCAGCAGCCAACCTCCCGAATCGGGTTTTGCGGATACGCAGTATTTT.

This sequence joins TRBV7-2 and TRBJ2-2; TRBD1 matches at 10 bases. After removal of 5 bases from V and 8 bases from J, the junction contained 8 bases not matched to a gene. Germline V gives CDR1 SGHTA, CDR2 FQGNSA. This CDR3 has 15 amino acids. CDR3 amino acids: CASSPGGTGAGELFF. The CDR3 nucleotides read TGTGCCAGCAGCCCGGGGGGGACAGGGGCTGGGGAGCTGTTTTTT. Variable domain in full (rest from reference TRBV7-2 and TRBJ2-2): GAGVSQSPSNKVTEKGKDVELRCDPISGHTALYWYRQSLGQGLEFLIYFQGNSAPDKSGLPSDRFSAERTGGSVSTLTIQRTQQEDSAVYLCASSPGGTGAGELFFGEGSRLTVL.

The chain couples TRBV27 to TRBJ2-3, with TRBD2 identical over 10 bases. This CDR3 comprises 15 residues. Per the germline V gene, CDR1 is MNHEY and CDR2 is SMNVEV (reference sequence). J gave up 2 bases and V 6 bases, and 5 bases lay outside the gene matches. The CDR3 is CASRTGLAATDTQYF. The DNA of the CDR3 is TGTGCCAGCAGAACCGGACTAGCGGCCACAGATACGCAGTATTTT.

This chain joins TRBV7-2 and TRBJ2-5; D gene unclear. The DNA matches TRBJ2-7 better at its end, which makes the J call doubtful. Germline CDR1 reads SGHTA; CDR2 reads FQGNSA. The CDR3 has 15 amino acids. The CDR3 region is CASSRSVQFSYEQYF. CDR3 in DNA: TGTGCCAGCAGCCGGAGCGTGCAATTCTCCTACGAGCAGTACTTC.

The V and J genes are TRBV19 and TRBJ2-7, with 10 bases lining up with TRBD1. The trim removed 1 base at V and 4 bases at J, leaving 4 bases unmatched. The V gene's germline CDR1 is LNHDA and CDR2 SQIVND (reference sequence). The CDR3 is 15 amino acids. DNA for the CDR3: TGTGCCAGTAGTATAGGGGGACAGGGGATTTACGAGCAGTACTTC. Protein product: CASSIGGQGIYEQYF.

This clone showed up just once. In the same sample, other DNA sequences code for this CDR3. The V call is TRBV21-1, the J call TRBJ2-7; the table names TRBD1, a call not compared with the DNA. TRBV21-1 is flagged as a pseudogene. The CDR3 contains 17 residues. The CDR3 DNA follows: TGTGCCAGCAGTCTGTCCGGGACAGTATACGGACCCTACGAGCAGTACTTC. This sequence encodes CASSLSGTVYGPYEQYF.